These T cell receptor beta chains were read from a single sample in a study of T cells expressing NK-cell markers. TCRdb re-analyzed the 5' RACE reads; it lists each CDR3 protein once, without DNA. The repertoire table contains a few hundred thousand distinct CDR3 sequences. The sample comprised blood T cells: a sorted CD56 or NKG2C T cell subset, CD4+ or CD8+ T cells, or bulk PBMC T cells (not recorded which). Receptor source: a man aged 18 to 29 in good health. Both conserved end residues are part of each CDR3.

TRBJ2-1	TRBV5-1	16	CASTRRPSGSYNEQFF
TRBJ2-6	TRBV4-2	18	CASSRGTGDLSGANVLTF
TRBJ2-3	TRBV7-8	15	CASSFLGSGRDTQYF
TRBJ2-1	TRBV12-3/TRBV12-4	15	CASSFTNTRYNEQFF
TRBJ2-6	TRBV29-1	16	CSVDRLAESGANVLTF
TRBJ2-1	TRBV4-1	16	CASSQGTLAGRDEQFF
TRBJ2-1	TRBV6-5	11	CASSSVGKEFF
TRBJ1-4	TRBV12-3/TRBV12-4	16	CASSGGEGQYGEKLFF
TRBJ2-1	TRBV10-3	13	CAILGQGAGEQFF
TRBJ2-7	TRBV11-1	12	CASSLSRGEQYF
TRBJ1-2	TRBV7-2	14	CASSPETGPYGYTF
TRBJ2-1	TRBV28	13	CASSFGTGVEQFF
TRBJ1-2	TRBV28	15	CASLNVQGTFYGYTF
TRBJ2-7	TRBV29-1	14	CSVDDGSETYEQYF
TRBJ2-5	TRBV5-1	14	CASSLGLASETQYF
TRBJ1-2	TRBV5-5	16	CASRKTTENRNYGYTF
TRBJ1-1	TRBV12-3/TRBV12-4	15	CASSLMEGLNTEAFF
TRBJ2-1	TRBV5-4	17	CASSSGLAGKSYNEQFF
TRBJ2-2	TRBV5-5	12	CASSSRTGELFF
TRBJ2-3	TRBV7-9	16	CASSYQGVTSTDTQYF
TRBJ1-5	TRBV5-1	15	CASSLDGSGNQPQHF
TRBJ2-2	TRBV5-1	16	CASSFTGGENTGELFF
TRBJ1-5	TRBV27	15	CASSERSPIAGPQHF
TRBJ2-1	TRBV10-3	14	CAIRPGQGGDEQFF
TRBJ2-1	TRBV5-1	16	CASSPGSGRAYGEQFF
TRBJ2-4	TRBV11-2	18	CASSLLLRDRGMRDIQYF